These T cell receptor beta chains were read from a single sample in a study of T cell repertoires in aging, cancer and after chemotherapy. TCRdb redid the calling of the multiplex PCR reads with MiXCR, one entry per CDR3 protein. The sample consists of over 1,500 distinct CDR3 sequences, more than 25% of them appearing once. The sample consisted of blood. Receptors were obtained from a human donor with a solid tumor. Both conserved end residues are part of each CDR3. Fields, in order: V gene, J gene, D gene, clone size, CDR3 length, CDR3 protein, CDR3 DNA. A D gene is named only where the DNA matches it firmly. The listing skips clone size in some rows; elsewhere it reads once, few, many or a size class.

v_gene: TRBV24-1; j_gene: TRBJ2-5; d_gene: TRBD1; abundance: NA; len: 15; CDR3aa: CATSDPGQEQETQYF; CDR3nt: TGTGCCACCAGTGACCCAGGACAGGAACAAGAGACCCAGTACTTC
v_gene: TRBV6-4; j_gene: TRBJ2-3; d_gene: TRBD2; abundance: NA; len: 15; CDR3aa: CASSETSGGTDTQYF; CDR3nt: TGTGCCAGCAGTGAGACTAGCGGGGGGACAGATACGCAGTATTTT
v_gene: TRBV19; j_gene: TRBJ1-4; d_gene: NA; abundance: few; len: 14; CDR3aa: CASLGGSGYEKLFF; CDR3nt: TGTGCCAGCCTAGGGGGTTCGGGCTACGAAAAACTGTTTTTT
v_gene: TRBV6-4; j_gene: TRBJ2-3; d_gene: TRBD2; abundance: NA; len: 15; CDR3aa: CASSGTSGGTVTQYF; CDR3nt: TGTGCCAGCAGTGGGACTAGCGGGGGCACAGTTACGCAGTATTTT
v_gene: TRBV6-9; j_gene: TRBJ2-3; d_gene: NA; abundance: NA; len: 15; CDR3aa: CASSYLPSTGDTQYF; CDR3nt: TGTGCCAGCAGTTACTTACCCTCGACTGGAGATACGCAGTATTTT
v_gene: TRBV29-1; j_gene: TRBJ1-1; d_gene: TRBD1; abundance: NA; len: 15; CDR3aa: CSVDYTGGEVSEAFF; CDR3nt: TGCAGCGTTGATTACACAGGGGGCGAGGTCTCTGAAGCTTTCTTT
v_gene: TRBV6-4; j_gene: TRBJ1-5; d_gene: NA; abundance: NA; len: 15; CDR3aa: CASSDPERIAQPQHF; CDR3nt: TGTGCCAGCAGTGACCCCGAGCGGATAGCTCAGCCCCAGCATTTT
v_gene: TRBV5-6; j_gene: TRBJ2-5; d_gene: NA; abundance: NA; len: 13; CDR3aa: CASSLGGEETQYF; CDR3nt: TGTGCCAGCAGCTTGGGGGGAGAGGAGACCCAGTACTTC
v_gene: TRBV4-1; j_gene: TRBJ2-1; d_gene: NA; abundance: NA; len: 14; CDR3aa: CASSQVAGEDEQFF; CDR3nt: TGCGCCAGCAGCCAAGTTGCAGGGGAGGATGAGCAGTTCTTC
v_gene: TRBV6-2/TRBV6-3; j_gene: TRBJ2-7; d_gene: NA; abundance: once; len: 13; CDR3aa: CASGNPTVYEQYF; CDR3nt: TGTGCCAGCGGCAATCCGACAGTATACGAGCAGTACTTC
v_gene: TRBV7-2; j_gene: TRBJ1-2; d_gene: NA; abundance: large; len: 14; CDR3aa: CASSIFQGAYGYTF; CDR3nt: TGTGCCAGCAGCATCTTTCAGGGAGCCTATGGCTACACCTTC
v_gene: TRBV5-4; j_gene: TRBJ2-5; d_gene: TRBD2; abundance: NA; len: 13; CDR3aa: CASSPGTKETQYF; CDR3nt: TGTGCCAGCAGCCCCGGGACTAAAGAGACCCAGTACTTC